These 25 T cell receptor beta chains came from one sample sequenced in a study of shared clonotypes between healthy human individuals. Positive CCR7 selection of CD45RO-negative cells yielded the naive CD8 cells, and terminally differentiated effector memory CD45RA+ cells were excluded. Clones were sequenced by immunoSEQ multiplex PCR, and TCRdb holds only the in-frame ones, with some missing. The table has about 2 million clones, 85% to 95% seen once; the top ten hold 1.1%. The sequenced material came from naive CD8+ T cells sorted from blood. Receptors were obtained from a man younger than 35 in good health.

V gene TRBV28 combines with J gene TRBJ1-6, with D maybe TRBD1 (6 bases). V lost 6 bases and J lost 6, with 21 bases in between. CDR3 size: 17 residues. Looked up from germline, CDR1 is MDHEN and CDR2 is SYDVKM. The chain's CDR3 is CASSSPGGAGLNSPLHF. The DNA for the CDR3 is TGTGCCAGCAGCTCCCCGGGGGGGGCCGGGCTTAATTCACCCCTCCACTTT.

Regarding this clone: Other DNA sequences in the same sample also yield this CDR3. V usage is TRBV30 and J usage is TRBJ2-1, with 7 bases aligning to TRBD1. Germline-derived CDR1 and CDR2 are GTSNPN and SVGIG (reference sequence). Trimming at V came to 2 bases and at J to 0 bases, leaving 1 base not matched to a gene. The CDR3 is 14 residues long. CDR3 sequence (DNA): TGTGCCTGGAGTCGGGACAGCTCCTACAATGAGCAGTTCTTC. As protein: CAWSRDSSYNEQFF.

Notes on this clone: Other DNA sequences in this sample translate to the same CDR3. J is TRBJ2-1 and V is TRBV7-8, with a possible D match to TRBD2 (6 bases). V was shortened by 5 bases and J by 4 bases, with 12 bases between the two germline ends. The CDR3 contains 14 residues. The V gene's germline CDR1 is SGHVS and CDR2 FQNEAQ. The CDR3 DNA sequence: TGTGCCAGCAGCCTGGGGGGTGGGTACAATGAGCAGTTCTTC. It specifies CASSLGGGYNEQFF.

The CDR3: CASSPAFGAGDTDTQYF. The CDR3 nucleotides read TGTGCCAGCAGTCCCGCGTTCGGAGCGGGGGACACAGATACGCAGTATTTT. This chain joins TRBV28 and TRBJ2-3; 8 bases agree with TRBD2. CDR3 length equals 17 residues. The germline CDR1 and CDR2 sequences are MDHEN and SYDVKM. Trimming cost V 5 bases and J 2 bases; bases outside gene matches: 12.

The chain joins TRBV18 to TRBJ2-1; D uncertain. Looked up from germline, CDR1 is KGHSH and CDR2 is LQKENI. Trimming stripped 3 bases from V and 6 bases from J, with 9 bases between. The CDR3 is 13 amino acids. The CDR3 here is CASSPASSNEQFF. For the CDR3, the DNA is TGTGCCAGCTCACCCGCGAGCAGCAATGAGCAGTTCTTC.

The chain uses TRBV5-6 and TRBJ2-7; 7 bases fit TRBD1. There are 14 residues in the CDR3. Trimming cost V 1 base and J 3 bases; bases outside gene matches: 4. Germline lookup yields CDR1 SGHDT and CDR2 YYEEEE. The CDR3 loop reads CASSLTTGIYEQYF. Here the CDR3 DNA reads TGTGCCAGCAGCTTGACGACAGGGATCTACGAGCAGTACTTC.

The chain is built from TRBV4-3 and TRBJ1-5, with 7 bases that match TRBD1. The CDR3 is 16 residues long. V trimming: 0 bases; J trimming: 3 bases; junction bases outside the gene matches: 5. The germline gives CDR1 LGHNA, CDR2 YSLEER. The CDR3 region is CASSQDGGQNNQPQHF. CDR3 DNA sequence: TGCGCCAGCAGCCAAGATGGGGGACAGAACAATCAGCCCCAGCATTTT.

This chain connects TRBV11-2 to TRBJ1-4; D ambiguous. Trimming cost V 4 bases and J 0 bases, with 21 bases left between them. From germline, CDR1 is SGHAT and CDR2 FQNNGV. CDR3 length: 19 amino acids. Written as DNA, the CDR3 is TGTGCCAGCAGCTCTCCCCTGCCAGGTCAAGTTGCAACTAATGAAAAACTGTTTTTT. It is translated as CASSSPLPGQVATNEKLFF. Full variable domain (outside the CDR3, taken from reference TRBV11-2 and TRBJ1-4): EAGVAQSPRYKIIEKRQSVAFWCNPISGHATLYWYQQILGQGPKLLIQFQNNGVVDDSQLPKDRFSAERLKGVDSTLKIQPAKLEDSAVYLCASSSPLPGQVATNEKLFFGSGTQLSVL.

DNA for the CDR3: TGTGCTACCTCGGTCGGGAACATTCAGTACTTC. It yields the protein CATSVGNIQYF. The V call is TRBV28, the J call TRBJ2-4; D call uncertain. Germline V gene sequence: CDR1 MDHEN, CDR2 SYDVKM. This CDR3 is built from 11 residues. Filled out from reference TRBV28 and TRBJ2-4, the complete variable domain reads DVKVTQSSRYLVKRTGEKVFLECVQDMDHENMFWYRQDPGLGLRLIYFSYDVKMKEKGDIPEGYSVSREKKERFSLILESASTNQTSMYLCATSVGNIQYFGAGTRLSVL.

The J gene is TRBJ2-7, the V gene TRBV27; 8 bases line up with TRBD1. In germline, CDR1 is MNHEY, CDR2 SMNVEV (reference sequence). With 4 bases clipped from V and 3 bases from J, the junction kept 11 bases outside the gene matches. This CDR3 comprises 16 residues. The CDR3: CASSSGPGQGNYEQYF. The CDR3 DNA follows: TGTGCCAGCAGTTCGGGGCCAGGACAGGGTAACTACGAGCAGTACTTC.

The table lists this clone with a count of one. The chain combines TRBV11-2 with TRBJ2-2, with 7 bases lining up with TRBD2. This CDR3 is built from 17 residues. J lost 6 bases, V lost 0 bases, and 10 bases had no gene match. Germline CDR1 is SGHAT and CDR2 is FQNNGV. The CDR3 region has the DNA TGTGCCAGCAGCTTAGAACCCCGACACGGGAGGTCCGGGGAGCTGTTTTTT. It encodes CASSLEPRHGRSGELFF.

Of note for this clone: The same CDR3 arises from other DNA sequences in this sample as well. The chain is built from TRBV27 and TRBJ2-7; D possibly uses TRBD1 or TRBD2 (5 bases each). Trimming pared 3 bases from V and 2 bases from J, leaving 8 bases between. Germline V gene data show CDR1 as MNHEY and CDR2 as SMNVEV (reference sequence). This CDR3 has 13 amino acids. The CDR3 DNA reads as TGTGCCAGCAGTTTCGGGGCGGCCTACGAGCAGTACTTC. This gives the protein CASSFGAAYEQYF.

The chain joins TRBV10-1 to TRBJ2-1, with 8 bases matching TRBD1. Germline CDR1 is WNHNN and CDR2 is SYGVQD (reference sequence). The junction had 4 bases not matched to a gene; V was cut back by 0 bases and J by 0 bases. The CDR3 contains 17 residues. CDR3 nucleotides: TGCGCCAGCAGTGAGTCGACAGGGGCGAGCTCCTACAATGAGCAGTTCTTC. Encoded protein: CASSESTGASSYNEQFF.

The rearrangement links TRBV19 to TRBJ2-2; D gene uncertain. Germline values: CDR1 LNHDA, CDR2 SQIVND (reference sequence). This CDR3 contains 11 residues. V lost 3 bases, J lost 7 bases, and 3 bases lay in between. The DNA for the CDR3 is TGTGCCAGTAGTATTATCGGGGAGCTGTTTTTT. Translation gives CASSIIGELFF.

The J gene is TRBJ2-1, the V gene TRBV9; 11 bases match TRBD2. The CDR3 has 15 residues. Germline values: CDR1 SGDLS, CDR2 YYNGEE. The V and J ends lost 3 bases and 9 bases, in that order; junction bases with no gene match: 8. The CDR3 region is CASSAVAGGPIEQFF. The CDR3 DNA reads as TGTGCCAGCAGCGCCGTAGCGGGGGGGCCTATTGAGCAGTTCTTC.

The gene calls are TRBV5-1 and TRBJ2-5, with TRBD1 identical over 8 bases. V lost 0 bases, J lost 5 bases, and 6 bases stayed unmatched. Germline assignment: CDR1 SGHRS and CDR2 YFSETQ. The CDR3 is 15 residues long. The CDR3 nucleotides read TGCGCCAGCAGCTTGGATGGACAGGGTTTGGAGACCCAGTACTTC. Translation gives CASSLDGQGLETQYF.

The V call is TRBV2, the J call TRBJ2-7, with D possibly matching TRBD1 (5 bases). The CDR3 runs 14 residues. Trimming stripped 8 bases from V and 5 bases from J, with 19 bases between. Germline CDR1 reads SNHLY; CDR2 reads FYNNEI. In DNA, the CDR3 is TGTGCCAGCGTGGCGGCAGGGATTGTCCACGAGCAGTACTTC. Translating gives CASVAAGIVHEQYF.

CDR3 amino acids: CASTLTSGGLQETQYF. CDR3 coding DNA: TGCGCCAGCACCCTAACTAGCGGGGGTCTCCAAGAGACCCAGTACTTC. This rearrangement joins TRBV4-1 to TRBJ2-5, with 11 bases that match TRBD2. CDR3 length: 16 amino acids. The germline gives CDR1 MGHRA, CDR2 YSYEKL. The V segment lost 7 bases and the J segment 1 base; nucleotides outside the gene matches: 8.

CDR3 DNA sequence: TGCGCCAGCAGCGCCGGGACTAGCCTGGAGCAGTACTTC. Translating it yields CASSAGTSLEQYF. V usage is TRBV10-1 and J usage is TRBJ2-7, with 9 bases identical to TRBD2. The CDR3 contains 13 residues. V lost 6 bases, J lost 7 bases, and 7 bases stayed unmatched. In germline, CDR1 is WNHNN, CDR2 SYGVQD (reference sequence).

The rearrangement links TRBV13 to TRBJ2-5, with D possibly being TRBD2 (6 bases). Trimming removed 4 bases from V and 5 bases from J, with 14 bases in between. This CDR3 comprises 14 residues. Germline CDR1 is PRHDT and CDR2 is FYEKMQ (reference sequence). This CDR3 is CASSSPRELETQYF. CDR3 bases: TGTGCCAGCAGCTCCCCCCGGGAGCTGGAGACCCAGTACTTC.

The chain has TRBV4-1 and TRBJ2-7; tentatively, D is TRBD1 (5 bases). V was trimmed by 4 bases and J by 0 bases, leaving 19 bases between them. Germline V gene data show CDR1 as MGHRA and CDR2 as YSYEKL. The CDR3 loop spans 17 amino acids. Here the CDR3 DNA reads TGCGCCAGCAGCCCCAACCCGACAGTCCAGAGCTCCTACGAGCAGTACTTC. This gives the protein CASSPNPTVQSSYEQYF.

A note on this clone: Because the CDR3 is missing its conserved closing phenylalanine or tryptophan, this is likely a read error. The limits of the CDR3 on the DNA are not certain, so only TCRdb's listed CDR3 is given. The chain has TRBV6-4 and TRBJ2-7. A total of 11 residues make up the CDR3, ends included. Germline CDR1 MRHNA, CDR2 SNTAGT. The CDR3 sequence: CASSDSFGPLT.

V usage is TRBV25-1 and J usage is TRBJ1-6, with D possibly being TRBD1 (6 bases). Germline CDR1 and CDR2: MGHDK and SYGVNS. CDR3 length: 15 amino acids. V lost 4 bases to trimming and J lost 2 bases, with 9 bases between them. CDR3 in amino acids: CASSANRAYNSPLHF. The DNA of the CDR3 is TGTGCCAGCAGTGCAAACAGGGCCTATAATTCACCCCTCCACTTT.

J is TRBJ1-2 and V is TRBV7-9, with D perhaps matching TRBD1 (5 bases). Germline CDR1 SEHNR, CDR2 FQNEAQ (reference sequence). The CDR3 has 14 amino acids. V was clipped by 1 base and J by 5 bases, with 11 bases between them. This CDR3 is CASSLGGSLYGYTF. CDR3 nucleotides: TGTGCCAGCAGCTTAGGGGGGTCTCTTTATGGCTACACCTTC.

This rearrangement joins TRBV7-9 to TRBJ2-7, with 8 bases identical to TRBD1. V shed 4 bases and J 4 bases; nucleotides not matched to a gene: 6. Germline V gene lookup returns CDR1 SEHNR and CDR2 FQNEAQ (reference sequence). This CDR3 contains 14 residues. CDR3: CASSWGQEVYEQYF. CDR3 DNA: TGTGCCAGCAGCTGGGGACAGGAGGTGTACGAGCAGTACTTC.